This T cell receptor (beta chain) appears in the sequencing data of a study of blood T cell repertoires in COVID-19. About the research overall: Material from acute and convalescent COVID-19 was sourced from the United States, Italy and Spain. Nucleic acid was either cDNA or gDNA, and it came from T cells, B-cell-depleted T cells, or PBMCs.

In germline, CDR1 is MNHEY, CDR2 SVGAGI. V was clipped by 6 bases and J by 2 bases, with 7 bases between them. The CDR3 extends over 12 amino acids. As handled by the study authors: Quantification of nucleated cells was approximated via reference gene primer amplification. TCRdb's table, derived via immunoSEQ multiplex PCR, lists solely in-frame clones and lacks some. V and J calls and clone size are given by that table; D and trimming were obtained from the DNA. The table has about 99,000 clones, more than 80% seen once; the top ten hold around 3.7%. The receptor was isolated from a woman between 55 and 75 years old with acute or convalescent COVID-19. The chain recombines TRBV6-5 with TRBJ1-1; D not certain. Sequencing was done on a sample of peripheral blood. The CDR3: CASRASNTEAFF. The CDR3 region has the DNA TGTGCCAGCAGGGCATCTAACACTGAAGCTTTCTTT.